This TCR beta chain was captured by sequencing in a study of cytomegalovirus exposure and HLA in healthy donors. Use of 60 Vbeta and 13 Jbeta primers characterized the PCR. Using immunoSEQ multiplex PCR, the repertoire was profiled, and TCRdb retains in-frame clones only, with some absent. This sample has 100,000 to 120,000 clones; around 75% occur once, and the top ten carry approximately 2.2%. This CDR3 comprises 16 residues. CDR1 and CDR2 from the germline V gene are SGHRS and YFSETQ. Trimming removed 0 bases from V and 5 bases from J; junction bases left unmatched: 7. The V and J genes are TRBV5-1 and TRBJ2-2; 7 bases align to TRBD1. Sequences were obtained from PBMCs. This clonotype originated in a young man in good health and CMV-seronegative. Here the CDR3 reads CASSLAVTGVTGELFF. The CDR3 region has the DNA TGCGCCAGCAGCTTGGCCGTTACAGGGGTAACCGGGGAGCTGTTTTTT. Full variable domain (outside the CDR3, taken from reference TRBV5-1 and TRBJ2-2): KAGVTQTPRYLIKTRGQQVTLSCSPISGHRSVSWYQQTPGQGLQFLFEYFSETQRNKGNFPGRFSGRQFSNSRSEMNVSTLELGDSALYLCASSLAVTGVTGELFFGEGSRLTVL.